Below, 29 T cell receptor beta chains from the same sample are listed, as sequenced in a study of cytomegalovirus exposure and HLA in healthy donors. The PCR was carried out with 60 Vbeta primers and 13 Jbeta primers. Data came from immunoSEQ multiplex PCR; TCRdb stores just in-frame clones and leaves some out. Among some 160,000 clones listed, 81% were seen once. Sequencing was carried out using PBMCs. These receptors came from a man between 50 and 59 years old in good health and CMV-seropositive.

The chain recombines TRBV5-1 with TRBJ2-1, with D perhaps matching TRBD1 (6 bases). The CDR3 loop spans 13 amino acids. In germline, CDR1 is SGHRS, CDR2 YFSETQ. Trimming stripped 3 bases from V and 4 bases from J, with 8 bases between. In DNA, the CDR3 is TGCGCCAGCAGCTCCGGACAGTACAATGAGCAGTTCTTC. Its translation: CASSSGQYNEQFF.

The CDR3 sequence is CASRYRLKRERTEAFF. CDR3 in DNA: TGTGCCAGCAGATACCGACTAAAAAGGGAAAGGACTGAAGCTTTCTTT. The chain has TRBV6-5 and TRBJ1-1; D unresolved. V was shortened by 6 bases and J by 5 bases, with 22 bases between the two germline ends. This CDR3 spans 16 amino acids. Germline V gene sequence: CDR1 MNHEY, CDR2 SVGAGI.

The chain uses TRBV7-2 and TRBJ2-5, with TRBD2 as a possible D gene (6 bases). The germline gives CDR1 SGHTA, CDR2 FQGNSA. Trimming took 4 bases from V and 2 from J, leaving 14 bases between them. The CDR3 runs 15 residues. As DNA, the CDR3 is TGTGCCAGCAGCTCCGGCTGGGGGGTACAAGAGACCCAGTACTTC. It yields the protein CASSSGWGVQETQYF.

This clone was seen only once. The gene calls are TRBV29-1 and TRBJ2-5; TRBD1 aligns across 9 bases. This CDR3 is 13 amino acids long. V shed 4 bases, J shed 4 bases, and the junction held 4 bases outside the gene matches. The germline CDR1 and CDR2 sequences are SQVTM and ANQGSEA. The CDR3 loop reads CSVVQGAGETQYF. The CDR3 bases are TGCAGCGTTGTACAGGGGGCGGGAGAGACCCAGTACTTC.

The chain links TRBV11-2 to TRBJ1-2; the D gene is possibly TRBD1 (6 bases). With 1 base removed from V and 8 bases from J, the gap between germline ends came to 23 bases. CDR1 is SGHAT and CDR2 is FQNNGV in the germline V gene. This CDR3 contains 17 residues. CDR3 DNA sequence: TGTGCCAGCAGCTTAGTCGGCAGGGGCCGGTCCGCGAGGGGCTACACCTTC. Its translation is CASSLVGRGRSARGYTF.

This chain joins TRBV5-1 and TRBJ2-7; no clear D. Looked up from germline, CDR1 is SGHRS and CDR2 is YFSETQ. V was clipped by 3 bases and J by 3 bases, with 10 bases between them. This CDR3 spans 13 amino acids. The CDR3 here is CASSSHSFYEQYF. CDR3 bases: TGCGCCAGCAGCTCGCATAGTTTCTACGAGCAGTACTTC.

This chain links TRBV5-8 with TRBJ1-2; 8 bases agree with TRBD1. Per the germline V gene, CDR1 is SGHTS and CDR2 is YDEGEE. The CDR3 spans 15 residues. J gave up 9 bases and V 0 bases, and 10 bases lay outside the gene matches. The CDR3 spells CASSLGQGAPRSYTF. CDR3 bases: TGTGCCAGCAGCTTGGGGCAGGGGGCTCCTCGGAGCTACACCTTC.

This chain uses TRBV11-2 with TRBJ2-7; 9 nucleotides align to TRBD1. Germline V gives CDR1 SGHAT, CDR2 FQNNGV. Trimming at V came to 5 bases and at J to 2 bases, leaving 1 base not matched to a gene. This CDR3 spans 13 amino acids. The chain's CDR3 is CASSRDRAYEQYF. The CDR3 region has the DNA TGTGCCAGCAGCCGGGACAGGGCCTACGAGCAGTACTTC.

In regard to this clone: A junction end diverges from the germline sequence, so it may reflect a read error. This chain links TRBV7-9 with TRBJ2-7; tentatively, D is TRBD2 (5 bases). The CDR3 is 16 amino acids. CDR1 is SEHNR, CDR2 FQNEAQ, per germline (reference sequence). CDR3 DNA: TGTTCCAGCAGCTTAGGTGCGGGCCGTAGCTCCTACGAGCAGTACTTC. It codes for CSSSLGAGRSSYEQYF.

V is TRBV9 and J is TRBJ2-2; possibly TRBD1 for D (6 bases). Per the germline V gene, CDR1 is SGDLS and CDR2 is YYNGEE. The ends were cut back, 4 bases at V and 1 base at J, with 20 bases in the middle. CDR3 length: 18 residues. CDR3 nucleotide sequence: TGTGCCAGCAGCCCTCCGGGACACCTTATTCTGAACACCGGGGAGCTGTTTTTT. The encoded protein is CASSPPGHLILNTGELFF.

V gene TRBV5-1 combines with J gene TRBJ1-1, with 8 bases identical to TRBD1. Germline assignment: CDR1 SGHRS and CDR2 YFSETQ. This CDR3 has 13 residues. V shed 4 bases and J 4 bases; nucleotides not matched to a gene: 3. The CDR3 protein is CASSPTGVTEAFF. As DNA, the CDR3 is TGCGCCAGCAGCCCGACAGGGGTCACTGAAGCTTTCTTT.

This sequence joins TRBV4-3 and TRBJ1-1, with a weak D call TRBD1 (6 bases). Germline CDR1 LGHNA, CDR2 YSLEER. This CDR3 contains 14 residues. V dropped 5 bases and J dropped 1 base, with 11 bases sitting between them. The CDR3 loop is CASSLQGRNTEAFF. CDR3 nucleotides: TGCGCCAGCAGCTTACAGGGTCGGAACACTGAAGCTTTCTTT.

The rearrangement links TRBV28 to TRBJ2-1; the match to TRBD2 covers 9 bases. Germline lookup yields CDR1 MDHEN and CDR2 SYDVKM. The CDR3 is made up of 17 amino acids. Trimming removed 5 bases from V and 7 bases from J; junction bases left unmatched: 15. Written as DNA, the CDR3 is TGTGCCAGCAGTCGTGGGGCGGCGGGAGGGTTCGGAAATGAGCAGTTCTTC. This translates into CASSRGAAGGFGNEQFF. The full variable domain, completed using reference TRBV28 and TRBJ2-1, is DVKVTQSSRYLVKRTGEKVFLECVQDMDHENMFWYRQDPGLGLRLIYFSYDVKMKEKGDIPEGYSVSREKKERFSLILESASTNQTSMYLCASSRGAAGGFGNEQFFGPGTRLTVL.

This chain joins TRBV10-3 and TRBJ1-5; 8 nucleotides align to TRBD1. V was clipped by 10 bases and J by 5 bases; unmatched bases: 10. Per the germline V gene, CDR1 is ENHRY and CDR2 is SYGVKD. This CDR3 spans 14 amino acids. The CDR3 is CATRTGGGDQPQHF. In DNA form, the CDR3 reads TGTGCCACCAGAACAGGGGGAGGCGATCAGCCCCAGCATTTT.

The chain carries TRBV18 and TRBJ2-2; weak D call: TRBD2 (5 bases). This CDR3 has 14 amino acids. The germline V gene has CDR1 KGHSH and CDR2 LQKENI. V was cut by 0 bases and J by 9 bases, with 11 bases left in between. DNA for the CDR3: TGTGCCAGCTCACCACCGAGGGCATCCCGGGAGCTGTTTTTT. This gives the protein CASSPPRASRELFF.

The V call is TRBV28, the J call TRBJ2-3, with a weak D call TRBD2 (6 bases). Per germline, CDR1 MDHEN and CDR2 SYDVKM. V gave up 5 bases and J gave up 3 bases, with 15 bases separating them. This CDR3 comprises 15 residues. In DNA form, the CDR3 reads TGTGCCAGCAGTCCCCCAGCGGGCCTTACAGATACGCAGTATTTT. The encoded protein is CASSPPAGLTDTQYF. Together with reference TRBV28 and TRBJ2-3, the CDR3 gives the full variable domain: DVKVTQSSRYLVKRTGEKVFLECVQDMDHENMFWYRQDPGLGLRLIYFSYDVKMKEKGDIPEGYSVSREKKERFSLILESASTNQTSMYLCASSPPAGLTDTQYFGPGTRLTVL.

The CDR3: CASRVAQGAGNIQYF. DNA of the CDR3: TGTGCCAGCCGTGTGGCGCAGGGGGCGGGAAACATTCAGTACTTC. The chain is built from TRBV2 and TRBJ2-4; TRBD1 matches 8 bases. The CDR3 extends over 15 amino acids. Germline CDR1 SNHLY, CDR2 FYNNEI. Trimming took 8 bases from V and 6 from J; bases not matched to a gene: 12. Filled out from reference TRBV2 and TRBJ2-4, the complete variable domain reads EPEVTQTPSHQVTQMGQEVILRCVPISNHLYFYWYRQILGQKVEFLVSFYNNEISEKSEIFDDQFSVERPDGSNFTLKIRSTKLEDSAMYFCASRVAQGAGNIQYFGAGTRLSVL.

The genes are TRBV2 and TRBJ1-4; 8 nucleotides line up with TRBD1. Germline V CDR1 and CDR2: SNHLY, FYNNEI. The CDR3 sequence is 15 residues long. V lost 8 bases, J lost 1 base, and 6 bases stayed unmatched. In DNA, the CDR3 is TGTGCCAGCGCCGGACAGGGACTAACTAATGAAAAACTGTTTTTT. The encoded protein is CASAGQGLTNEKLFF.

The chain uses TRBV11-1 and TRBJ2-1; 10 nucleotides line up with TRBD2. Unmatched junction bases numbered 9, after V lost 5 bases and J lost 8 bases. The germline V gene has CDR1 SGHAT and CDR2 FQDESV (reference sequence). The CDR3 has 15 residues. The CDR3 spells CASSQSGGALHEQFF. Written as DNA, the CDR3 is TGTGCCAGCAGCCAAAGCGGGGGGGCTTTACATGAGCAGTTCTTC.

This chain uses TRBV4-1 with TRBJ2-3, with a possible D match to TRBD2 (6 bases). The CDR3 sequence is 17 residues long. CDR1 MGHRA and CDR2 YSYEKL come from the germline V gene. The ends were cut back, 0 bases at V and 6 bases at J, with 19 bases in the middle. CDR3 loop: CASSQDTGAGPSDTQYF. CDR3 DNA sequence: TGCGCCAGCAGCCAAGATACGGGAGCGGGCCCCAGTGATACGCAGTATTTT.

This chain uses TRBV28 with TRBJ1-2; D is ambiguous. The CDR3 runs 15 residues. Trimming left V 6 bases short and J 0 bases short, with 14 bases between. Germline V gene sequence: CDR1 MDHEN, CDR2 SYDVKM. DNA for the CDR3: TGTGCCAGCAGCACTGCACGGGTGTCTAACTATGGCTACACCTTC. This gives the protein CASSTARVSNYGYTF.

The chain recombines TRBV5-6 with TRBJ1-6, with 10 bases identical to TRBD1. This CDR3 contains 14 residues. Looked up from germline, CDR1 is SGHDT and CDR2 is YYEEEE. The trim removed 4 bases at V and 7 bases at J, leaving 2 bases unmatched. DNA of the CDR3: TGTGCCAGCAGCCTGGGACAGGGGAATTCACCCCTCCACTTT. It is translated as CASSLGQGNSPLHF.

The chain combines TRBV18 with TRBJ2-4, with a tentative D call TRBD1 (7 bases). The CDR3 sequence is 17 residues long. CDR1 is KGHSH, CDR2 LQKENI, per germline. V shed 3 bases and J shed 0 bases, with 15 bases lying between them. This chain's CDR3 is CASSPPGGLLAKNIQYF. CDR3 nucleotide sequence: TGTGCCAGCTCACCCCCAGGGGGGCTTCTAGCCAAAAACATTCAGTACTTC.

The chain uses TRBV28 and TRBJ2-2; D possibly corresponds to TRBD2 (5 bases). Between the trimmed V and J ends, which lost 2 bases and 3 bases, there was a span of 7 bases. From germline, CDR1 is MDHEN and CDR2 SYDVKM. The CDR3 runs to 14 residues. The CDR3 loop reads CASSLRRYTGELFF. The CDR3 DNA follows: TGTGCCAGCAGTTTAAGGAGGTACACCGGGGAGCTGTTTTTT.

The chain recombines TRBV5-1 with TRBJ2-3, with TRBD1 as a possible D gene (5 bases). The germline V gene encodes CDR1 SGHRS and CDR2 YFSETQ. The CDR3 runs 15 residues. Trimming left V 0 bases short and J 4 bases short, with 12 bases between. The CDR3 region is CASSLGDLGADTQYF. The CDR3 bases are TGCGCCAGCAGCTTGGGCGATCTAGGGGCAGATACGCAGTATTTT. The full variable domain, with the rest looked up from reference TRBV5-1 and TRBJ2-3, is KAGVTQTPRYLIKTRGQQVTLSCSPISGHRSVSWYQQTPGQGLQFLFEYFSETQRNKGNFPGRFSGRQFSNSRSEMNVSTLELGDSALYLCASSLGDLGADTQYFGPGTRLTVL.

In its sample, this clone was seen a few times. V usage is TRBV29-1 and J usage is TRBJ2-2; D remains unclear. The germline CDR1 and CDR2 sequences are SQVTM and ANQGSEA. The CDR3 consists of 12 residues. The germline V and J ends were trimmed by 7 bases and 8 bases, with 14 bases remaining between them. The CDR3 here is CSARPAVGELFF. The CDR3, as DNA: TGCAGCGCCAGACCGGCGGTGGGGGAGCTGTTTTTT.

The rearrangement uses TRBV7-9 and TRBJ1-1; perhaps TRBD1 as D (5 bases). Trimming took off 7 bases at V and 1 base at J, with 13 bases between the two ends. From germline, CDR1 is SEHNR and CDR2 FQNEAQ (reference sequence). The CDR3 runs 14 residues. The CDR3 sequence: CASTQDTGNTEAFF. The CDR3 DNA reads as TGTGCCAGCACCCAGGACACCGGGAACACTGAAGCTTTCTTT.

V is TRBV2 and J is TRBJ2-2; 7 nucleotides match TRBD1. This CDR3 comprises 16 residues. Losses at the gene ends were 1 base for V and 7 bases for J; bases not matched to a gene: 9. Germline CDR1 SNHLY, CDR2 FYNNEI. This CDR3 is CASSEERAGGGGELFF. CDR3 DNA: TGTGCCAGCAGTGAAGAGAGGGCAGGGGGTGGCGGGGAGCTGTTTTTT.

This clone has just one count. V is TRBV7-2 and J is TRBJ2-7; D is unresolved. Trimming stripped 2 bases from V and 7 bases from J, with 18 bases between. CDR1 and CDR2 from the germline V gene are SGHTA and FQGNSA. This CDR3 spans 15 amino acids. In DNA, the CDR3 is TGTGCCAGCAGCTTAAGAGACACCTCCCGTGGTGAGCAGTACTTC. Protein sequence: CASSLRDTSRGEQYF.